A selection of T cell receptor beta chains follows, all from one sample in a study of tumor-infiltrating lymphocytes in localized non-small cell lung cancer. Repertoires were generated with immunoSEQ multiplex PCR, while TCRdb's copy carries only in-frame clones and drops some. The data contain 15,000 to 20,000 clones, around 73% of them seen just once; the ten biggest clones take up roughly 4.5%. Sequencing was carried out using lung tumor tissue. These receptors originate from a human donor with non-small cell lung cancer. The CDR3 runs from the conserved cysteine through the conserved F or W. D genes are given only for firm matches. A clone size is listed for some rows: how often the clone was seen (once, few, many), or a class if it is expanded.

-	TRBV19	13	-	TRBJ1-1	CASRFSRNTEAFF	TGTGCCAGTAGATTCTCCCGGAACACTGAAGCTTTCTTT
TRBD2	TRBV9	16	-	TRBJ2-3	CASSSGLAGSTDTQYF	TGTGCCAGCAGCTCGGGACTAGCGGGGAGCACAGATACGCAGTATTTT
TRBD1	TRBV15	17	-	TRBJ2-2	CATSNRDRGLNTGELFF	TGTGCCACCAGCAACCGGGACAGGGGATTGAACACCGGGGAGCTGTTTTTT
TRBD1	TRBV6-4	17	-	TRBJ1-1	CASSNTGTGVLCTEAFF	TGTGCCAGCAGTAATACCGGGACAGGGGTTTTGTGCACTGAAGCTTTCTTT
TRBD1	TRBV9	16	-	TRBJ2-2	CASSTPGQGNTGELFF	TGTGCCAGCAGCACACCGGGACAGGGAAACACCGGGGAGCTGTTTTTT
TRBD1	TRBV28	13	-	TRBJ1-2	CASSPGTGEGYTF	TGTGCCAGCAGCCCTGGGACAGGGGAAGGCTACACCTTC
TRBD2	TRBV5-5	16	-	TRBJ2-2	CASSPGTSRSTGELFF	TGTGCCAGCAGCCCCGGGACTAGCAGATCCACCGGGGAGCTGTTTTTT
-	TRBV10-2	13	few	TRBJ1-2	CASSPTGNYGYTF	TGCGCCAGCAGTCCTACAGGGAACTATGGCTACACCTTC
-	TRBV20-1	11	-	TRBJ2-7	CSARVTYEQYF	TGCAGTGCTAGAGTAACCTACGAGCAGTACTTC
-	TRBV6-1	15	-	TRBJ1-5	CASDRTAEGNQPQHF	TGTGCCAGCGACAGGACGGCGGAGGGCAATCAGCCCCAGCATTTT
TRBD1	TRBV5-6	16	-	TRBJ2-1	CASSPYGQGAYNEQFF	TGTGCCAGCAGTCCCTATGGACAGGGGGCATACAATGAGCAGTTCTTC
TRBD1	TRBV11-2	16	-	TRBJ2-1	CASSLWTGTSYNEQFF	TGTGCCAGCAGCCTTTGGACAGGGACCTCCTACAATGAGCAGTTCTTC